A single sample is the source of the 32 T cell receptor beta chains below, sequenced in a study of cytomegalovirus exposure and HLA in healthy donors. 60 Vbeta and 13 Jbeta primers were used in PCR. The table came from immunoSEQ multiplex PCR; TCRdb's copy has only in-frame clones and leaves some out. There are about 110,000 clones in the sample; approximately 76% occur only once, and 2% to 3% lies in the top ten. Sequenced: PBMCs. The receptor source for this set is a young man in good health and CMV-seronegative.

The chain has TRBV5-1 and TRBJ1-5; D possibly corresponds to TRBD1 (6 bases). Trimming left V 4 bases short and J 1 base short, with 15 bases between. The CDR3 has 16 residues. Germline CDR1 SGHRS, CDR2 YFSETQ. The CDR3 is CASSPWGQESNQPQHF. DNA of the CDR3: TGCGCCAGCAGCCCCTGGGGGCAGGAAAGCAATCAGCCCCAGCATTTT.

The chain couples TRBV5-4 to TRBJ2-7, with TRBD1 matching over 8 bases. Trimming cost V 0 bases and J 3 bases; bases outside gene matches: 2. The CDR3 extends over 14 amino acids. The germline gives CDR1 SGHNT, CDR2 YYREEE (reference sequence). The CDR3 sequence is CASSLAGQGYEQYF. The CDR3 bases are TGTGCCAGCAGCTTGGCCGGACAGGGCTACGAGCAGTACTTC.

The chain has TRBV6-1 and TRBJ2-2; D is uncertain. The CDR3 has 15 residues. Germline CDR1 reads MNHNS; CDR2 reads SASEGT. The V end lost 4 bases, the J end lost 0 bases, and 9 bases lay between the germline ends. The CDR3 is CASSALTSNTGELFF. The CDR3 bases are TGTGCCAGCAGTGCCCTTACTTCGAACACCGGGGAGCTGTTTTTT.

CDR3 region: CASSQEISNTGELFF. CDR3 sequence (DNA): TGCGCCAGCAGCCAAGAAATTAGCAACACCGGGGAGCTGTTTTTT. The chain combines TRBV4-3 with TRBJ2-2, with D uncertain. This CDR3 has 15 amino acids. Germline V gene lookup returns CDR1 LGHNA and CDR2 YSLEER. V was clipped by 0 bases and J by 2 bases, with 7 bases between them.

V and J are TRBV6-1 and TRBJ1-5, with a weak D call TRBD1 (5 bases). Trimming cost V 0 bases and J 2 bases, with 8 bases left between them. The germline V gene has CDR1 MNHNS and CDR2 SASEGT. The CDR3 covers 15 residues. CDR3 region: CASSEAGGGNQPQHF. CDR3 sequence (DNA): TGTGCCAGCAGTGAAGCGGGGGGGGGCAATCAGCCCCAGCATTTT.

This clone appeared a few times. The genes are TRBV4-3 and TRBJ2-3; 8 nucleotides match TRBD2. Germline V gives CDR1 LGHNA, CDR2 YSLEER. The trim removed 0 bases at V and 6 bases at J, leaving 5 bases unmatched. The CDR3 sequence is 15 residues long. The CDR3 protein is CASSQEGSSGDTQYF. The CDR3 nucleotides read TGCGCCAGCAGCCAAGAGGGGTCTAGCGGGGATACGCAGTATTTT.

The rearrangement links TRBV6-6 to TRBJ1-1; weak D call: TRBD1 (6 bases). Germline V gene sequence: CDR1 MNHNY, CDR2 SVGAGI (reference sequence). With 8 bases removed from V and 4 bases from J, the gap between germline ends came to 17 bases. CDR3 length: 14 amino acids. The CDR3: CASGHGGGGTEAFF. Here the CDR3 DNA reads TGTGCCAGCGGCCACGGGGGAGGGGGCACTGAAGCTTTCTTT.

The chain links TRBV11-2 to TRBJ1-1; D possibly corresponds to TRBD1 (6 bases). The germline V gene encodes CDR1 SGHAT and CDR2 FQNNGV. V lost 5 bases, J lost 10 bases, and 14 bases lay in between. The CDR3 has 12 amino acids. This CDR3 is CASSRSGGVAFF. CDR3 DNA: TGTGCCAGCAGCCGGAGCGGGGGCGTAGCTTTCTTT. The whole variable domain, filled in from reference TRBV11-2 and TRBJ1-1, reads EAGVAQSPRYKIIEKRQSVAFWCNPISGHATLYWYQQILGQGPKLLIQFQNNGVVDDSQLPKDRFSAERLKGVDSTLKIQPAKLEDSAVYLCASSRSGGVAFFGQGTRLTVV.

V is TRBV18 and J is TRBJ2-7; D ambiguous. Germline CDR1 is KGHSH and CDR2 is LQKENI. This CDR3 contains 12 residues. V lost 6 bases, J lost 3 bases, and 9 bases lay in between. In DNA, the CDR3 is TGTGCCAGCTCCGCGGATATCTACGAGCAGTACTTC. Amino acid sequence: CASSADIYEQYF. Looking up the rest from reference TRBV18 and TRBJ2-7 gives the full variable domain: NAGVMQNPRHLVRRRGQEARLRCSPMKGHSHVYWYRQLPEEGLKFMVYLQKENIIDESGMPKERFSAEFPKEGPSILRIQQVVRGDSAAYFCASSADIYEQYFGPGTRLTVT.

This clone was seen only once. V is TRBV6-5 and J is TRBJ2-3, with D possibly being TRBD2 (6 bases). The CDR3 is 14 amino acids. In germline, CDR1 is MNHEY, CDR2 SVGAGI. Deletions cut 2 bases from V and 4 bases from J, with 10 bases between. CDR3 bases: TGTGCCAGCAGTTACGCGGGGATCCCAGATACGCAGTATTTT. Its protein product is CASSYAGIPDTQYF.

The chain employs TRBV10-3 and TRBJ2-7, with D perhaps TRBD2 (6 bases). The V gene's germline CDR1 is ENHRY and CDR2 SYGVKD. This CDR3 comprises 14 residues. Trimming cost V 6 bases and J 4 bases, with 16 bases left between them. CDR3: CAISLGGEDYEQYF. CDR3 bases: TGTGCCATCAGCCTCGGAGGGGAGGATTACGAGCAGTACTTC.

This chain joins TRBV4-1 and TRBJ1-2, with no clear D. V was cut by 0 bases and J by 0 bases, with 8 bases left in between. Germline V lookup: CDR1 MGHRA, CDR2 YSYEKL. This CDR3 spans 15 amino acids. CDR3 residues: CASSQDLAANYGYTF. The CDR3 DNA reads TGCGCCAGCAGCCAAGATTTGGCAGCTAACTATGGCTACACCTTC.

The chain couples TRBV19 to TRBJ2-7; TRBD1 aligns across 9 bases. V lost 4 bases and J lost 1; bases outside the gene matches: 5. Germline V gene data show CDR1 as LNHDA and CDR2 as SQIVND (reference sequence). This CDR3 region has 15 residues. The CDR3 DNA reads as TGTGCCAGTAGTACAACAGGGGGCGGATCCTACGAGCAGTACTTC. It encodes CASSTTGGGSYEQYF.

This clone was seen a handful of times. The rearrangement links TRBV5-6 to TRBJ2-7; 8 bases are a match to TRBD2. Germline V gene sequence: CDR1 SGHDT, CDR2 YYEEEE. Germline trimming cut 4 bases from V and 3 bases from J; bases unmatched to any gene: 12. This CDR3 contains 16 residues. CDR3: CASSGVGGVGDYEQYF. CDR3 nucleotide sequence: TGTGCCAGCAGCGGGGTCGGGGGGGTAGGGGACTACGAGCAGTACTTC.

The chain carries TRBV6-5 and TRBJ2-7, with 11 positions matching TRBD2. The CDR3 extends over 15 amino acids. J lost 0 bases, V lost 6 bases, and 4 bases had no gene match. Germline assignment: CDR1 MNHEY and CDR2 SVGAGI. The CDR3 here is CASSPSGGTSYEQYF. The CDR3 region has the DNA TGTGCCAGCAGCCCTAGCGGGGGGACCTCCTACGAGCAGTACTTC.

This chain links TRBV7-9 with TRBJ1-5, with TRBD1 matching over 7 bases. Germline V gives CDR1 SEHNR, CDR2 FQNEAQ (reference sequence). This CDR3 spans 15 amino acids. V was pared by 4 bases and J by 3 bases, with 6 bases of the junction left unmatched. The CDR3 reads CASSSDRDANQPQHF. CDR3 DNA sequence: TGTGCCAGCAGCTCAGACAGGGACGCCAATCAGCCCCAGCATTTT.

CDR3 in DNA: TGTGCCAGCAGCAGGGGACAGGGTCGGGCTGGAAACACCATATATTTT. It yields the protein CASSRGQGRAGNTIYF. The rearrangement uses TRBV5-4 and TRBJ1-3; 9 nucleotides line up with TRBD1. The V and J ends lost 4 bases and 2 bases, in that order; junction bases with no gene match: 7. Germline V gene data show CDR1 as SGHNT and CDR2 as YYREEE (reference sequence). The CDR3 spans 16 residues.

The chain recombines TRBV4-1 with TRBJ2-3; a weak D match, TRBD1 (5 bases). The CDR3 contains 15 residues. V was pared by 5 bases and J by 5 bases, with 17 bases between. Germline-derived CDR1 and CDR2 are MGHRA and YSYEKL. CDR3 coding DNA: TGCGCCAGCAGCTTTCTTCTGGGGCCCCAAGATACGCAGTATTTT. This sequence encodes CASSFLLGPQDTQYF.

V gene TRBV20-1 combines with J gene TRBJ2-7, with D unclear. The V end lost 5 bases, the J end lost 1 base, and 3 bases lay between the germline ends. This CDR3 region has 10 residues. Looked up from germline, CDR1 is DFQATT and CDR2 is SNEGSKA (reference sequence). The CDR3, as DNA: TGCAGTGCTCGTTCCTACGAGCAGTACTTC. It codes for CSARSYEQYF.

The chain has TRBV27 and TRBJ1-2; the D gene is possibly TRBD1 (5 bases). The CDR3 is 16 residues long. Germline V gives CDR1 MNHEY, CDR2 SMNVEV (reference sequence). V gave up 4 bases and J gave up 8 bases, with 23 bases separating them. The CDR3 loop is CASSSSGGGWYAGYTF. CDR3 nucleotide sequence: TGTGCCAGCAGTTCCTCCGGGGGGGGGTGGTATGCGGGCTACACCTTC.

This sequence joins TRBV5-1 and TRBJ1-6; 8 bases fit TRBD1. With V trimmed by 3 bases and J by 7 bases, 6 bases remained unmatched. Germline V CDR1 and CDR2: SGHRS, YFSETQ. The CDR3 loop spans 15 amino acids. The CDR3 DNA reads as TGCGCCAGCAGCTCAGGGACAGGAGCCAATTCACCCCTCCACTTT. It specifies CASSSGTGANSPLHF.

The J gene is TRBJ2-1, the V gene TRBV2; 8 bases map to TRBD2. The V segment lost 5 bases and the J segment 10 bases; nucleotides outside the gene matches: 4. The germline V gene has CDR1 SNHLY and CDR2 FYNNEI. The CDR3 runs to 12 residues. The CDR3 sequence: CASSPERGEQFF. CDR3 nucleotides: TGTGCCAGCAGTCCCGAGCGGGGGGAGCAGTTCTTC.

The genes are TRBV28 and TRBJ1-2, with 7 bases fitting TRBD1. This CDR3 has 13 amino acids. J gave up 6 bases and V 0 bases, and 1 base lay outside the gene matches. In germline, CDR1 is MDHEN, CDR2 SYDVKM. The CDR3 DNA reads as TGTGCCAGCAGTTTATGGACAGGGAATGGCTACACCTTC. This sequence encodes CASSLWTGNGYTF.

The V call is TRBV14, the J call TRBJ2-3, with D hard to call. The CDR3 has 13 residues. V was pared by 0 bases and J by 6 bases, with 7 bases between. The germline V gene has CDR1 SGHDN and CDR2 FVKESK. This CDR3 is CASSQDWADTQYF. The CDR3 DNA follows: TGTGCCAGCAGCCAAGATTGGGCTGATACGCAGTATTTT.

V usage is TRBV6-5 and J usage is TRBJ1-5; maybe TRBD1 (5 bases). CDR1 is MNHEY and CDR2 is SVGAGI in the germline V gene. The CDR3 totals 13 residues. Trimming took off 5 bases at V and 6 bases at J, with 11 bases between the two ends. The CDR3, as DNA: TGTGCCAGCAGTGTCGGGGGGGTTCAGCCCCAGCATTTT. Translating it yields CASSVGGVQPQHF.

The table lists this clone with many counts. The chain is built from TRBV5-1 and TRBJ2-7; the match to TRBD2 covers 8 bases. CDR1 SGHRS and CDR2 YFSETQ come from the germline V gene. This CDR3 is 14 amino acids long. V trimming: 0 bases; J trimming: 5 bases; junction bases outside the gene matches: 4. The CDR3 bases are TGCGCCAGCAGCTTGGCCCTAGCGGGCGACGAGCAGTACTTC. It is translated as CASSLALAGDEQYF. The full variable domain, rest sourced from reference TRBV5-1 and TRBJ2-7, is KAGVTQTPRYLIKTRGQQVTLSCSPISGHRSVSWYQQTPGQGLQFLFEYFSETQRNKGNFPGRFSGRQFSNSRSEMNVSTLELGDSALYLCASSLALAGDEQYFGPGTRLTVT.

The chain carries TRBV19 and TRBJ2-1, with TRBD2 matching over 8 bases. The V gene's germline CDR1 is LNHDA and CDR2 SQIVND (reference sequence). The CDR3 spans 14 residues. Unmatched junction bases numbered 9, after V lost 5 bases and J lost 9 bases. The CDR3 loop is CASSQTGGAREQFF. The CDR3 nucleotides are TGTGCCAGTAGTCAAACCGGGGGGGCTCGTGAGCAGTTCTTC.

The chain recombines TRBV7-3 with TRBJ2-1, with 12 positions matching TRBD1. The CDR3 covers 14 residues. CDR1 SGHTA and CDR2 FQGTGA come from the germline V gene. The trim removed 6 bases at V and 8 bases at J, leaving 5 bases unmatched. The CDR3 DNA reads as TGTGCCAGCAGTACCGGGACAGGGGGCGATGAGCAGTTCTTC. Protein: CASSTGTGGDEQFF. Complete variable domain (other parts from reference TRBV7-3 and TRBJ2-1): GAGVSQTPSNKVTEKGKYVELRCDPISGHTALYWYRQSLGQGPEFLIYFQGTGAADDSGLPNDRFFAVRPEGSVSTLKIQRTERGDSAVYLCASSTGTGGDEQFFGPGTRLTVL.

The CDR3 DNA reads as TGTGCCAGCAGACGGGGGACCCAGGTACGGGAGGGTGAGCAGTTCTTC. It is translated as CASRRGTQVREGEQFF. The chain carries TRBV5-5 and TRBJ2-1, with 8 bases aligning to TRBD2. This CDR3 has 16 residues. Per the germline V gene, CDR1 is SGHKS and CDR2 is YYEKEE (reference sequence). V lost 5 bases, J lost 9 bases, and 16 bases stayed unmatched.

The chain has TRBV27 and TRBJ1-6, with a weak D call TRBD1 (5 bases). CDR3 length: 14 residues. Trimming pared 3 bases from V and 7 bases from J, leaving 10 bases between. Germline CDR1 reads MNHEY; CDR2 reads SMNVEV (reference sequence). This chain's CDR3 is CASSFRKGNSPLHF. The DNA of the CDR3 is TGTGCCAGCAGTTTCCGGAAGGGGAATTCACCCCTCCACTTT.

This rearrangement joins TRBV10-1 to TRBJ1-5; 9 bases line up with TRBD1. Germline values: CDR1 WNHNN, CDR2 SYGVQD (reference sequence). Trimming at V came to 5 bases and at J to 7 bases, leaving 6 bases not matched to a gene. This CDR3 contains 14 residues. The CDR3 protein is CASSSGTGKQPQHF. CDR3 in DNA: TGCGCCAGCAGTTCCGGGACAGGGAAGCAGCCCCAGCATTTT.

This chain connects TRBV28 to TRBJ2-7; the D is unclear. V was shortened by 5 bases and J by 4 bases, with 6 bases between the two germline ends. This CDR3 comprises 11 residues. Germline V lookup: CDR1 MDHEN, CDR2 SYDVKM. CDR3: CASSSTYEQYF. The CDR3 region has the DNA TGTGCCAGCAGTAGCACTTACGAGCAGTACTTC.